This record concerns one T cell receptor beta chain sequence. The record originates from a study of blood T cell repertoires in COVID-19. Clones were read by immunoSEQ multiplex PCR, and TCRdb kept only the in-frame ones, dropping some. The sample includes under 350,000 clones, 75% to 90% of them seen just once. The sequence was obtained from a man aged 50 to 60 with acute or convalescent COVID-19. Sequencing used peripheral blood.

CDR3 sequence (DNA): TGTGCCAGCAGTGACGGGTTTATGGTGGCAGGGGGCATGAACACTGAAGCTTTCTTT. Translated: CASSDGFMVAGGMNTEAFF. The V gene is TRBV6-4, the J gene TRBJ1-1, with 8 nucleotides matching TRBD1. This CDR3 has 19 amino acids. The germline gives CDR1 MRHNA, CDR2 SNTAGT. Unmatched junction bases numbered 14, after V lost 2 bases and J lost 0 bases.